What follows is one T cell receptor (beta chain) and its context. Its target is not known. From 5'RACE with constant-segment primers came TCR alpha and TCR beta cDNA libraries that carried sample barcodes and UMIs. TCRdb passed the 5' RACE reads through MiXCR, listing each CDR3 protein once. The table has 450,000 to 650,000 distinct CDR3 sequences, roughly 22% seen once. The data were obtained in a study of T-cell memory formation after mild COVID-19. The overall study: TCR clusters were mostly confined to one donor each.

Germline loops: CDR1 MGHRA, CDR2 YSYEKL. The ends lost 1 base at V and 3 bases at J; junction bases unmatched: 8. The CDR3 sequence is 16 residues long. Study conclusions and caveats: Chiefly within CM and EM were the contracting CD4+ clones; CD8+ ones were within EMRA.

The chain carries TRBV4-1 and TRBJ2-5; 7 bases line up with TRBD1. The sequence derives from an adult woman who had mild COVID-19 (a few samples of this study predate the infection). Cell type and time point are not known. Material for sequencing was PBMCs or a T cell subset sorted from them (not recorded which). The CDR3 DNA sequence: TGCGCCAGCAGCCAAGGAACAAGCACAGGGGAAGAGACCCAGTACTTC. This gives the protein CASSQGTSTGEETQYF.